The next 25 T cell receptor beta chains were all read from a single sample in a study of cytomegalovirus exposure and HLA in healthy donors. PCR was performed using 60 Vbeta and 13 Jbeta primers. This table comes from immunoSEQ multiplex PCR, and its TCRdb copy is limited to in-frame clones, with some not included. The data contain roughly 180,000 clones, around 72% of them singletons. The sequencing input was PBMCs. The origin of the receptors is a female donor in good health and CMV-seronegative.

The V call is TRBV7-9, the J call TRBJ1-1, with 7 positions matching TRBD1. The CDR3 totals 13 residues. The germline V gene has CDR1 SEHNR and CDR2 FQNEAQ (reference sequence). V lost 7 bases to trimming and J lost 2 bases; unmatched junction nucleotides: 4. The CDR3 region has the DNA TGTGCCAGCACCAGACAGGGAAACACTGAAGCTTTCTTT. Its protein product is CASTRQGNTEAFF.

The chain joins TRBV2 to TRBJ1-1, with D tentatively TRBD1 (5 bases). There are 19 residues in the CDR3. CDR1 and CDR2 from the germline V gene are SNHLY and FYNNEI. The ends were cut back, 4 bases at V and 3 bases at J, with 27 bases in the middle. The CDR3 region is CASSGGDLPEQDGDTEAFF. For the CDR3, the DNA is TGTGCCAGCAGTGGGGGGGACCTCCCAGAGCAGGACGGTGACACTGAAGCTTTCTTT.

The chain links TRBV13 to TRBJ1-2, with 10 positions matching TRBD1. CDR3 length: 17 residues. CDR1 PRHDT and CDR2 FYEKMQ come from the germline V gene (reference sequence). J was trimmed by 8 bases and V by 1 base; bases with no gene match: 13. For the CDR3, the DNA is TGTGCCAGCAGCTTAGTCGCGGGACAGGGGTCGGTGGGAGGCTACACCTTC. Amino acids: CASSLVAGQGSVGGYTF.

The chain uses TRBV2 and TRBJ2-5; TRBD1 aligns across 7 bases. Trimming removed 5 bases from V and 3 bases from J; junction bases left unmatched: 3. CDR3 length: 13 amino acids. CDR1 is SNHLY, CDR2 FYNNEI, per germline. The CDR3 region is CASSRGLEETQYF. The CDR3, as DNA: TGTGCCAGCAGTAGGGGGCTAGAAGAGACCCAGTACTTC.

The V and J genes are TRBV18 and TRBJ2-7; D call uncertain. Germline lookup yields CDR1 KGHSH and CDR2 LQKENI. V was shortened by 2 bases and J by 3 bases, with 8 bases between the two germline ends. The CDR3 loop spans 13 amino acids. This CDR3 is CASSPSLDYEQYF. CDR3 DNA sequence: TGTGCCAGCTCACCAAGCCTCGACTACGAGCAGTACTTC.

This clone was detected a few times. The CDR3 DNA reads TGTGCCACCAGCTGGACAGGGGACGGGGCCAACGTCCTGACTTTC. Protein product: CATSWTGDGANVLTF. The V gene is TRBV15, the J gene TRBJ2-6; 9 positions agree with TRBD1. Germline-derived CDR1 and CDR2 are LNHNV and YYDKDF (reference sequence). Trimming took 5 bases from V and 4 from J; bases not matched to a gene: 3. The CDR3 consists of 15 residues.

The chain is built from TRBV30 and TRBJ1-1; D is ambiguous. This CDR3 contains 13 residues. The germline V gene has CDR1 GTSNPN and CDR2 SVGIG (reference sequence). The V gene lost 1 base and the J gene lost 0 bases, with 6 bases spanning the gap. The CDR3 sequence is CAWSGGVNTEAFF. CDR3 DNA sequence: TGTGCCTGGAGTGGGGGAGTGAACACTGAAGCTTTCTTT.

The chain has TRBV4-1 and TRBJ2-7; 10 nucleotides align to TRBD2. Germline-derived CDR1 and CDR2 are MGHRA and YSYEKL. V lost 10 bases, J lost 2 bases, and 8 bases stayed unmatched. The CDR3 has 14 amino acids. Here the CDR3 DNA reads TGCGCCACGGCTAGCGGGGGCCCCACCTACGAGCAGTACTTC. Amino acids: CATASGGPTYEQYF.

CDR3 DNA sequence: TGTGCCAGCACCTCCGGGACTACCAATGAGCAGTTCTTC. Protein sequence: CASTSGTTNEQFF. This chain links TRBV28 with TRBJ2-1; 7 bases align to TRBD2. The CDR3 sequence is 13 residues long. Germline trimming cut 7 bases from V and 6 bases from J; bases unmatched to any gene: 6. Germline-derived CDR1 and CDR2 are MDHEN and SYDVKM. The whole variable domain, remainder taken from reference TRBV28 and TRBJ2-1, is DVKVTQSSRYLVKRTGEKVFLECVQDMDHENMFWYRQDPGLGLRLIYFSYDVKMKEKGDIPEGYSVSREKKERFSLILESASTNQTSMYLCASTSGTTNEQFFGPGTRLTVL.

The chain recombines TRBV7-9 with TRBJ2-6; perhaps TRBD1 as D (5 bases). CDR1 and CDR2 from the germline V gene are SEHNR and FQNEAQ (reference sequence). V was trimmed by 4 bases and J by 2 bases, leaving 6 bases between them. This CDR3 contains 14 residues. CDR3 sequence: CASSSTAGANVLTF. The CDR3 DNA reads TGTGCCAGCAGCTCGACAGCTGGGGCCAACGTCCTGACTTTC.

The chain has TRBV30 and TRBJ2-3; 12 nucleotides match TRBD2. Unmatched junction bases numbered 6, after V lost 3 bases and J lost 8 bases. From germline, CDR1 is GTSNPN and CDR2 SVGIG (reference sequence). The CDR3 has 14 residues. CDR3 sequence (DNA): TGTGCCTGGAGACTAGCGGGAGGCCCCGGTACGCAGTATTTT. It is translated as CAWRLAGGPGTQYF.

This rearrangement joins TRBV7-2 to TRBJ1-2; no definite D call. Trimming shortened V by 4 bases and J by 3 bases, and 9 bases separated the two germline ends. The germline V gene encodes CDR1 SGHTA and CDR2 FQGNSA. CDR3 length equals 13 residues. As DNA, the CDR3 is TGTGCCAGCAGCTCCCCGGGGTACTATGGCTACACCTTC. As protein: CASSSPGYYGYTF.

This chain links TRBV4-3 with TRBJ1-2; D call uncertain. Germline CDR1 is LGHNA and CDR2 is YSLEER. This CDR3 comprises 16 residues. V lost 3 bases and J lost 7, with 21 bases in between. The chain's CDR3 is CASSQELGRKPGGYTF. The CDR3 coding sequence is TGCGCCAGCAGCCAGGAATTGGGCCGGAAACCCGGTGGCTACACCTTC.

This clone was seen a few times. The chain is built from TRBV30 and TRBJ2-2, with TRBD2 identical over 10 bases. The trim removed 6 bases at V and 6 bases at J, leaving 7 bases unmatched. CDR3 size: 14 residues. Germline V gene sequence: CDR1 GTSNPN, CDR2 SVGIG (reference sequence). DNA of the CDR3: TGTGCCTGTCTAGCGGGAGATCAGGCCGGGGAGCTGTTTTTT. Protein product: CACLAGDQAGELFF.

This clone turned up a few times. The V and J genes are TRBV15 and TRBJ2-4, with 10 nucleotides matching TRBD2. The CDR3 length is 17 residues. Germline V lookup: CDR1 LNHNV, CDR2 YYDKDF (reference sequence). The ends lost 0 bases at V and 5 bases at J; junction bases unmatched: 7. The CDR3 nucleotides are TGTGCCACCAGCAGAGATATTGGGCTAGCGGGGGAAAACATTCAGTACTTC. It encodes CATSRDIGLAGENIQYF.

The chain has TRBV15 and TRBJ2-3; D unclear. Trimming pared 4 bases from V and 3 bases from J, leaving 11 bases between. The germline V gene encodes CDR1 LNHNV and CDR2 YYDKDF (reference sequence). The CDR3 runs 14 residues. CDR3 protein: CATSIYKPTDTQYF. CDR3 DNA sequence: TGTGCCACCAGCATCTATAAACCAACAGATACGCAGTATTTT.

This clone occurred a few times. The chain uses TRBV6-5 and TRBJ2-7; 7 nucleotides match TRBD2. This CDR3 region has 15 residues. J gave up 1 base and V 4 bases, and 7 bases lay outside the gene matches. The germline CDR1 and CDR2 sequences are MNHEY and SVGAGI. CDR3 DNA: TGTGCCAGCAGTTCCGCCGGGACTACTTCCTACGAGCAGTACTTC. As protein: CASSSAGTTSYEQYF.

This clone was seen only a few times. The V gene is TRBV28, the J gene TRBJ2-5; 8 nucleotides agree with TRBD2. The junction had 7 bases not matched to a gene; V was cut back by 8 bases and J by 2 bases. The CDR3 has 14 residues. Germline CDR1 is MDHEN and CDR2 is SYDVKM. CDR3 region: CASLTRGGQETQYF. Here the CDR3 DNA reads TGTGCCAGCCTCACTCGGGGGGGACAAGAGACCCAGTACTTC.

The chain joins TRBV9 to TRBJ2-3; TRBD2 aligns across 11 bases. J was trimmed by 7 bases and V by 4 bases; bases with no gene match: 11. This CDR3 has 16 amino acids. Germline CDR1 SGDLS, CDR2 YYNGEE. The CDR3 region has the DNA TGTGCCAGCAGCTCCTCGGGTAGCGGGGGGGGGAATACGCAGTATTTT. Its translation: CASSSSGSGGGNTQYF.

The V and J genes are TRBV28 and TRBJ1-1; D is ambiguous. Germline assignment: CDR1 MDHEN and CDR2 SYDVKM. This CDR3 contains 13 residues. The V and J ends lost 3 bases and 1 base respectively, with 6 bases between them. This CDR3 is CASSLPGNTEAFF. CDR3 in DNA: TGTGCCAGCAGTTTGCCAGGGAACACTGAAGCTTTCTTT.

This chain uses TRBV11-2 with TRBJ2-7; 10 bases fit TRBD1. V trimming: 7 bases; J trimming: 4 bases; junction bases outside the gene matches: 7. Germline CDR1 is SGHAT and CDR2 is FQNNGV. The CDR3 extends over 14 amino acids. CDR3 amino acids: CASNHRQGAYEQYF. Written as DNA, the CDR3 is TGTGCCAGCAACCATCGACAGGGGGCTTACGAGCAGTACTTC.

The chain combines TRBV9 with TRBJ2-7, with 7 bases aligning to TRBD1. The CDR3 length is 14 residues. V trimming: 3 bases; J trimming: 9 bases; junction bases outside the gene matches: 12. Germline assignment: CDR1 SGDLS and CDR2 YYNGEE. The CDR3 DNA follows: TGTGCCAGCAGCGGCTCGGGACAGACGGGACGGCAGTACTTC. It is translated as CASSGSGQTGRQYF.

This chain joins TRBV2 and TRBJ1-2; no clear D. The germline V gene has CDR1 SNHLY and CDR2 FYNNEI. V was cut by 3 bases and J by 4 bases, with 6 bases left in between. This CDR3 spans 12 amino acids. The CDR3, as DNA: TGTGCCAGCAGTGAGAGCATCTATGGCTACACCTTC. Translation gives CASSESIYGYTF.

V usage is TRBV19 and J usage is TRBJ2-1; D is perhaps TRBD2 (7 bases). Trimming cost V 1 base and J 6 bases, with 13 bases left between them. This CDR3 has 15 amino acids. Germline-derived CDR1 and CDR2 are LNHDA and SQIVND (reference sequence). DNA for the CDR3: TGTGCCAGTAGTATAGGTGGGGGGGCGCCCAATGAGCAGTTCTTC. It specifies CASSIGGGAPNEQFF.

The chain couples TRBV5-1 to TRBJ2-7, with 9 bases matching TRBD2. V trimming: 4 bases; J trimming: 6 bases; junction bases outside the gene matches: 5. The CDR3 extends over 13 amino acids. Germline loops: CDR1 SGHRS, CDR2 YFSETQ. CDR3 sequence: CASSLGLAGEQYF. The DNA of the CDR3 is TGCGCCAGCAGCCTGGGACTAGCAGGCGAGCAGTACTTC.